In its sample, the clone carrying this T cell receptor beta chain was seen a few times. What it binds is not known. Then a second PCR, running roughly 7 to 11 cycles, was carried out with a sample-barcoded 5' primer and a J-beta primer mix. In TCRdb, the 5' RACE reads were re-called with MiXCR into one record per CDR3 protein. The top ten clones hold about a sixth of a sample with some 710,000 distinct CDR3 sequences, about half of them seen once. The CDR3 is 14 residues long. CDR1 is DFQATT, CDR2 SNEGSKA, per germline (reference sequence). Trimming stripped 7 bases from V and 2 bases from J, with 15 bases between. This entry belongs to a study of blood T cells in healthy people across ages. General study findings and limits: Naive and antigen-experienced cells could not be conclusively compared, given unsorted PBMCs.

Sequencing was carried out using blood. The chain is built from TRBV20-1 and TRBJ2-1, with D perhaps TRBD1 (5 bases). This sequence was found in a man aged 80 or over in good health. Here the CDR3 reads CSVLYKQAYNEQFF. The CDR3 region has the DNA TGCAGTGTCCTCTACAAACAGGCCTACAATGAGCAGTTCTTC.